The following is a T cell receptor (beta chain) sequence with its context. Germline V gene data show CDR1 as MDHEN and CDR2 as SYDVKM. The CDR3 sequence is 15 residues long. Trimming pared 5 bases from V and 8 bases from J, leaving 20 bases between. This record belongs to a study of chemoradiotherapy in HPV16-positive cancers. Here immunoSEQ multiplex PCR was the method, and the copy in TCRdb shows in-frame clones only, minus some. The repertoire holds 20,000 to 25,000 clones, with around 87% as singletons. The genes are TRBV28 and TRBJ2-3; a possible D gene is TRBD2 (6 bases). This TCR derives from a human donor with HPV-associated anogenital cancer. This specimen consisted of blood, obtained from a patient who underwent chemoradiotherapy. This CDR3 is CASSQSGYLNLTQYF. The CDR3 DNA reads as TGTGCCAGCAGTCAAAGCGGGTACCTAAATCTTACGCAGTATTTT.